This T cell receptor beta chain comes out of a study of chemoradiotherapy in HPV16-positive cancers. Study-wide context: Candidate HPV-specific T-cell clones and common TCR motifs came from functional assays in a couple of HPV16-positive patients.

A remark on this clone: Its specificity is not known.

Clones were sequenced by immunoSEQ multiplex PCR, and TCRdb holds only the in-frame ones, with some missing. The sample carries more than 10,000 clones, about 90% recorded once. The study, taken as a whole, reports: Candidate HPV-specific clones and E7-related TCR motifs grew in tumor during treatment.

This CDR3 has 14 residues. Germline V gene sequence: CDR1 LNHDA, CDR2 SQIVND (reference sequence). J gave up 7 bases and V 6 bases, and 2 bases lay outside the gene matches. This receptor was taken from a human donor with HPV-associated anogenital cancer. The sample in question was blood, obtained from a patient who underwent chemoradiotherapy. The V and J genes are TRBV19 and TRBJ1-6, with TRBD1 matching 11 bases. The CDR3 sequence: CASSRTGGNSPLHF. Written as DNA, the CDR3 is TGTGCCAGTAGCCGGACAGGGGGCAATTCACCCCTCCACTTT.